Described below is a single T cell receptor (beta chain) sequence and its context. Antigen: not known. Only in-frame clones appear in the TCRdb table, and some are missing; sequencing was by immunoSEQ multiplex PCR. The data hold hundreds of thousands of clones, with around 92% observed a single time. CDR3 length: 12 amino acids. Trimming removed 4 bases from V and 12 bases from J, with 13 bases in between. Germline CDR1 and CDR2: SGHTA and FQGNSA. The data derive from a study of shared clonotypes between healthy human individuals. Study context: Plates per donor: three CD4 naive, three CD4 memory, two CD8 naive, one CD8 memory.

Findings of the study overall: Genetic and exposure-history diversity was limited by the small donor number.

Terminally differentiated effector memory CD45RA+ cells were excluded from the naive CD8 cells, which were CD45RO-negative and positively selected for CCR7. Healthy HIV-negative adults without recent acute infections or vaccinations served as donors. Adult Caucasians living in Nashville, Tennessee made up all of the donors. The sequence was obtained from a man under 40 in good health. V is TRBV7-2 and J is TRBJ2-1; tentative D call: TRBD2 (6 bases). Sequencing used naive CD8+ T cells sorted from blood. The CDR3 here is CASSSQRRGQFF. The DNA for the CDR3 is TGTGCCAGCAGCTCCCAGCGGAGGGGGCAGTTCTTC.